These 3 T cell receptor beta chains came from one sample sequenced in a study of CD8 T cells in Susac syndrome. RNA amounts of roughly 0.5 to 1 ug underwent reverse transcription with random hexamers. TCRdb independently ran MiXCR on the immunoSEQ multiplex PCR reads; one entry per CDR3 protein. The sample has approximately 190,000 distinct CDR3 sequences, 95% seen once. Specimen: CD4+ T cells from PBMCs. The receptors shown here come from a human donor with Susac syndrome.

A note on this clonotype: The junction shows a germline mismatch at one end, possibly a read error. The rearrangement uses TRBV20-1 and TRBJ2-1; no firm D call. Per the germline V gene, CDR1 is DFQATT and CDR2 is SNEGSKA (reference sequence). This CDR3 comprises 15 residues. The CDR3 DNA is TGCAGCGCTAGAGATGGGTCAGGTTCCTACAATGAGCAGTTCTTC. This translates into CSARDGSGSYNEQFF.

This clonotype appeared a single time. The chain employs TRBV7-9 and TRBJ2-2; TRBD1 might be the D (6 bases). The germline V gene has CDR1 SEHNR and CDR2 FQNEAQ (reference sequence). The CDR3 is 16 amino acids. V lost 6 bases and J 4 bases, leaving 18 bases between the germline ends. The CDR3 loop reads CASRGIWQGSTGELFF. The CDR3 region has the DNA TGTGCCAGCAGGGGTATTTGGCAGGGGTCCACCGGGGAGCTGTTTTTT.

The rearrangement links TRBV9 to TRBJ2-5; 10 bases are shared with TRBD2. The CDR3 sequence is 16 residues long. CDR1 and CDR2 from the germline V gene are SGDLS and YYNGEE. V was pared by 0 bases and J by 2 bases, with 4 bases of the junction left unmatched. As DNA, the CDR3 is TGTGCCAGCAGCGTAGCCCCTAGCGGGGGACAAGAGACCCAGTACTTC. It translates to CASSVAPSGGQETQYF.